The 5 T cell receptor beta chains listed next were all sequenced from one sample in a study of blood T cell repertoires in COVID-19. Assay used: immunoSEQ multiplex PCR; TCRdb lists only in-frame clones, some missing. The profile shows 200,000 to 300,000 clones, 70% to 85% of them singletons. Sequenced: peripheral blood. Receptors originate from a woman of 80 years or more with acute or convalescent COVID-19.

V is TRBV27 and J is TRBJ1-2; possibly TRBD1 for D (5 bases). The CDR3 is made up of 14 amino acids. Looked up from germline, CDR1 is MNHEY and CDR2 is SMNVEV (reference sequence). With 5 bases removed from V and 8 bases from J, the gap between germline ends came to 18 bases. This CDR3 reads CASSGTGTGGGYTF. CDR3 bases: TGTGCCAGCAGTGGGACCGGGACTGGGGGAGGCTACACCTTC.

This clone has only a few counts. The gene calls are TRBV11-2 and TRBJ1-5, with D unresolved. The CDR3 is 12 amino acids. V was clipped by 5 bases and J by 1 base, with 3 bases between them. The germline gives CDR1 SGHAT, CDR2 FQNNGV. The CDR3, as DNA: TGTGCCAGCAGCGAGAGCAATCAGCCCCAGCATTTT. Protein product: CASSESNQPQHF.

The CDR3 DNA reads as TGTGCCTGTCTAGGGGTCTCTAATGAAAAACTGTTTTTT. Translated: CACLGVSNEKLFF. The V gene is TRBV30, the J gene TRBJ1-4; TRBD1 is a possible D gene (5 bases). The CDR3 is 13 amino acids. The germline V gene encodes CDR1 GTSNPN and CDR2 SVGIG (reference sequence). Trimming took 6 bases from V and 3 from J, leaving 11 bases between them.

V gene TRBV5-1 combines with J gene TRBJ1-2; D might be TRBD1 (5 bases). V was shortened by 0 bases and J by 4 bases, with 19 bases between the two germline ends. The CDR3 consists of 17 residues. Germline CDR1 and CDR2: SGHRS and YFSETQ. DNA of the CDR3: TGCGCCAGCAGCTTGGATCGGGGCGGGGCGGCAACCTATGGCTACACCTTC. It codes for CASSLDRGGAATYGYTF.

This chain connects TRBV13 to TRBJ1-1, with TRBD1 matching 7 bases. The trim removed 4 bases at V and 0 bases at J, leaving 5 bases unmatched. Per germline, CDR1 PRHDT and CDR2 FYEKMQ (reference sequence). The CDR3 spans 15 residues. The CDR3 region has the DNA TGTGCCAGCAGCTCAGAGGGGGCTATGAACACTGAAGCTTTCTTT. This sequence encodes CASSSEGAMNTEAFF.